The rows below give T cell receptor beta chains drawn from one sample of a study of vaccination and CD4 T cells after COVID-19. TCRdb re-called the PCR reads with MiXCR, one entry per CDR3 protein. The sample holds about 8,800 distinct CDR3 sequences, around 30% seen once. These receptors' targets are unknown. Sequencing input: CD4+ T cells from blood, cultured in vitro. Receptors originate from a human donor in good health. Both conserved end residues are part of each CDR3. Each record gives: D gene, V gene, clone size, J gene, CDR3 DNA, CDR3 protein. The D gene is left open where the match is weak. Rows give clone size only sometimes, using once, few, many, or a class for an expanded clone.

.	TRBV11-2	.	TRBJ1-2	TGTGCCAGCAGCTCCGAGGCCTATGGCTACACCTTC	CASSSEAYGYTF
.	TRBV2	few	TRBJ2-7	TGTGCCAGCAGTGCCTCTCGCGGACTACGAGCCTGGGAGCAGTACTTC	CASSASRGLRAWEQYF
.	TRBV29-1	.	TRBJ2-7	TGCAGCGTCGCCGGCTCAACTCTGGCCCGACAGCTTCAGTACTTC	CSVAGSTLARQLQYF
.	TRBV19	.	TRBJ2-1	TGTGCCAGTAGTATAGGTGGCGGTCGGTCCCACAATGAGCAGTTCTTC	CASSIGGGRSHNEQFF
.	TRBV20-1	.	TRBJ1-5	TGCAGTGCTAGTGAGGGTCAGCCCCAGCATTTT	CSASEGQPQHF
TRBD1	TRBV15	.	TRBJ2-7	TGTGCCACCAGCCACAGGGGTTCCAACGAGCAGTACTTC	CATSHRGSNEQYF
TRBD2	TRBV6-2/TRBV6-3	.	TRBJ2-1	TGTGCCAGCAGCTTCGAACTACTAGCGGGAGGTGGGAATGAGCAGTTCTTC	CASSFELLAGGGNEQFF
TRBD2	TRBV7-2	.	TRBJ2-7	TGTGCCAGCAGCTCCCAGGGCCGACTAGCGGGAGGGCCTACCGAGCAGTACTTC	CASSSQGRLAGGPTEQYF
.	TRBV30	.	TRBJ2-7	TGTGCCTGTTGGGCCGTTACCTCCTACGAGCAGTACTTC	CACWAVTSYEQYF
.	TRBV20-1	.	TRBJ1-1	TGCAGGGCTGTATTAGGTGATGAAGCTTTCTTT	CRAVLGDEAFF
.	TRBV6-2/TRBV6-3	.	TRBJ2-5	TGTGCCAGCAGTTACTCGAAGTTAGCGGGTGGGACACAAGAGACCCAGTACTTC	CASSYSKLAGGTQETQYF
TRBD2	TRBV7-2	.	TRBJ2-3	TGTGCCAGCAGCCCCCGATCCCTAGCGGGAGGTTACACAGATACGCAGTATTTT	CASSPRSLAGGYTDTQYF
.	TRBV14	few	TRBJ2-7	TGTGCCAGCAGCCAAGATACAACCGAGGAGTACTTC	CASSQDTTEEYF